This TCR beta chain emerged from a study of control samples from healthy donors and cancer patients. The V end was cut by 3 bases, the J end by 7 bases, with 13 bases between. Germline V CDR1 and CDR2: KGHSH, LQKENI. This CDR3 has 14 residues. TCRdb's copy holds only in-frame clones and misses some; the assay was immunoSEQ multiplex PCR. The table includes 130,000 or so clones, roughly nine tenths detected once. The TCR comes from a man between 18 and 29 years old in good health. This chain uses TRBV18 with TRBJ1-3, with a tentative D call TRBD1 (5 bases). The sequenced material came from blood. This CDR3 is CASSPDSFRNTIYF. The CDR3 bases are TGTGCCAGCTCACCCGACAGTTTTAGGAACACCATATATTTT.